This record looks at one T cell receptor (beta chain) sequence and its context. Its cognate antigen has yet to be identified. Base qualities are not recorded, but no much larger clone differs from it by a single base. The immunoSEQ Assay was the method used to sequence TCRbeta CDR3 regions. After extraction, genomic DNA underwent amplification by bias-controlled multiplex PCR, followed by high-throughput sequencing. The original pipeline was this. To quantify the absolute abundance of each unique TCRbeta CDR3 region, sequences were collapsed and filtered. T cell fraction was estimated by normalizing TCRbeta template counts to usable DNA, with usable DNA measured through amplification of reference genes found in all nucleated cells. Repertoire TCRs were annotated as SARS-CoV-2-specific when V gene, CDR3 amino acid sequence and J gene were exactly matched to a known reactive TCR set. The reference SARS-CoV-2 TCR set came from MIRA and was filtered for enrichment in COVID-19-positive ImmuneCODE repertoires, removing public or cross-reactive TCRs. Using the MIRA antigens, annotated TCRs were further analysed by specific ORF or by position within an ORF. Breadth was defined as the number of annotated unique rearrangements divided by the total number of unique productive rearrangements, and depth was defined as the summed frequency of the annotated unique rearrangements. TCR breadth was compared between groups using two-sided Wilcoxon rank-sum tests. This immuneACCESS table, as held by TCRdb, lists in-frame sequences with V and J called but not all clones. Of the missing ones, under half trace to an unresolved V gene in checked studies; the others have no known cause. V and J calls and clone size are copied from that table; D and trimming were computed from the DNA. The sample table lists roughly 400,000 clones, about 89% of them with a count of one. The ten largest clones take up around 2% of the sample.

This specimen's treatment or condition label, per the study, means: roughly 20 received Ad26.COV2.S at low or high dose, single or two shots; 5 received placebo; per-sample allocation not given. Repertoires of vaccine and placebo recipients were sequenced from samples collected on day 63 after the first injection. Cohort 1b enrolled about 25 adults aged 18-55 years at a single site in Boston, USA, between 29 July and 7 August 2020. Ad26.COV2.S consisted of a replication-incompetent adenovirus type 26 vector by which a prefusion-stabilized SARS-CoV-2 spike protein from the original Wuhan strain was expressed. The sample comes from a study of Ad26.COV2.S vaccination and SARS-CoV-2 variants (dated by TCRdb to the early 2020s). About the full investigation: Donors in the vaccine arm were drawn from COV1001, a phase I-IIa trial of Ad26.COV2.S in healthy adults that was multicentre, randomized, double-blind and placebo-controlled. Ad26.COV2.S was administered intramuscularly at a dose of 5x10^10 or 1x10^11 viral particles, either as one shot or as two shots given 56 days apart. The TCR-sequenced set comprised approximately 32 samples: around 20 Ad26.COV2.S vaccine recipients, 5 placebo recipients and 8 SARS-CoV-2 convalescent individuals. TCRbeta repertoire sequencing served as the tool for gauging how specific and how broad the SARS-CoV-2-reactive T cell receptors were following Ad26.COV2.S vaccination. Blinding of investigators to trial group allocation was maintained during experiments and outcome assessment. Trial participants were randomized into five groups of five: low-dose or high-dose Ad26.COV2.S given once or twice, or placebo on both occasions. On the study overall, not on this receptor specifically: Comparing responses between vaccine doses or regimens was not something the study was powered to do. The authors noted that the TCR breadth and depth analyses may have underestimated total T cell responses. Spike-specific TCR breadth was higher in Ad26.COV2.S recipients than in placebo recipients (P = 0.0014). After vaccination, substantial breadth of spike-specific CD8+ and CD4+ T cell responses was reported. Non-spike TCR breadth was comparable between vaccine and placebo recipients, consistent with the vaccine containing only spike.

This TCR derives from a person between 18 and 59 years old who received the Ad26.COV2.S COVID-19 vaccine or a placebo. The source material was peripheral blood, sampled in a trial of Ad26.COV2.S vaccine versus placebo.

The nucleotides are TGTGCCAGCAGCTTTGACAGGGTAATAGACTATGGCTACACCTTC. Translated, it reads CASSFDRVIDYGYTF. Rearrangement joined TRBV7-2 to TRBJ1-2; TRBD1 lines up with 7 middle nucleotides. Looking up the germline V gene yields CDR1 SGHTA and CDR2 FQGNSA. Trimmed from V: 3 bases; trimmed from J: 3 bases; junction bases lacking a gene match: 7. There are 15 amino acids in the CDR3, from cysteine to phenylalanine inclusive. Only the CDR3 DNA is retained, 45 bases long and in frame from the first base.